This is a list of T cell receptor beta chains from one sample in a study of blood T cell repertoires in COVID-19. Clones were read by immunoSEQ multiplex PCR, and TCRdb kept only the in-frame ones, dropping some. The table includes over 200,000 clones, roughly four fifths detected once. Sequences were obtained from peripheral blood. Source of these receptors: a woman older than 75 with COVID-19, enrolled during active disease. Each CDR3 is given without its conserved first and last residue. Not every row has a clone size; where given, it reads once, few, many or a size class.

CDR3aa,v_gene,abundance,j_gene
ASTTGTLNSPLH,TRBV28,NA,TRBJ1-6
ASEPTSGQTQY,TRBV19,NA,TRBJ2-5
AISETNLAGKDTQY,TRBV10-3,NA,TRBJ2-3
ASSPGGQIYGYT,TRBV5-1,NA,TRBJ1-2
ATSVPGGEKLF,TRBV15,NA,TRBJ1-4
ASSAGTGAPYGYT,TRBV19,NA,TRBJ1-2
ASTGQPLSTDTQY,TRBV5-1,NA,TRBJ2-3
ASSSLAGGPDTQY,TRBV5-1,NA,TRBJ2-3
ASSLTQNTGELF,TRBV7-3,NA,TRBJ2-2
ASSLDGLGTGELF,TRBV5-4,NA,TRBJ2-2
ASSQEGSSGNTIY,TRBV4-2,once,TRBJ1-3
ASSFSGPDSYEQY,TRBV5-1,few,TRBJ2-7
ASSNPRDRYYNEQF,TRBV19,NA,TRBJ2-1
ASRERGQVTPLH,TRBV5-1,few,TRBJ1-6
ASSHGLSEQY,TRBV11-2,once,TRBJ2-7
AISGGDEQY,TRBV10-3,NA,TRBJ2-7